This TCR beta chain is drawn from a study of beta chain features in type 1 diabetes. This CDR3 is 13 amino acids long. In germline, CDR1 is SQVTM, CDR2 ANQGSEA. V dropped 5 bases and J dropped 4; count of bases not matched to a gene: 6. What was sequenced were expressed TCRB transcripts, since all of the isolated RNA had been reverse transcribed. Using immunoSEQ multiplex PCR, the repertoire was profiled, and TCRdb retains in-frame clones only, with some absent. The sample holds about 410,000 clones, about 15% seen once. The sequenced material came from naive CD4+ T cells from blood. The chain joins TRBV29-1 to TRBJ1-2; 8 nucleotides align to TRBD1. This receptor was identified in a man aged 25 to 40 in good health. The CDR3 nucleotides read TGCAGCGTTACCAGGGGGCGCGGCTATGGCTACACCTTC. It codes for CSVTRGRGYGYTF.